The 22 T cell receptor beta chains in this list originate from one sample, sequenced in a study of cytomegalovirus exposure and HLA in healthy donors. This PCR relied on a set of 60 Vbeta primers and 13 Jbeta primers. The method was immunoSEQ multiplex PCR; TCRdb's version includes in-frame clones alone and lacks a portion of them. The sample has 110,000 to 150,000 clones; about 80% are singletons. Specimen: PBMCs. The receptors here all came from a woman between 18 and 30 years old in good health and CMV-seropositive.

The chain recombines TRBV4-3 with TRBJ1-5; D not resolved. V was cut by 4 bases and J by 1 base, with 14 bases left in between. Per germline, CDR1 LGHNA and CDR2 YSLEER. CDR3 size: 16 residues. The CDR3 spells CASSPGVVKSNQPQHF. Here the CDR3 DNA reads TGCGCCAGCAGCCCCGGGGTAGTGAAGAGCAATCAGCCCCAGCATTTT.

With respect to this clone: This sample also contains other DNA sequences that code for the same CDR3. The genes are TRBV5-1 and TRBJ1-4, with a weak D call TRBD1 (6 bases). The germline V gene encodes CDR1 SGHRS and CDR2 YFSETQ. Trimming took 1 base from V and 7 from J, leaving 14 bases between them. The CDR3 length is 15 residues. For the CDR3, the DNA is TGCGCCAGCAGCTTGTCGGCAGGGGCTGGTGAAAAACTGTTTTTT. This encodes CASSLSAGAGEKLFF.

This chain links TRBV7-7 with TRBJ2-5, with a weak D call TRBD2 (6 bases). Germline-derived CDR1 and CDR2 are SSHAT and FNYEAQ (reference sequence). Trimming stripped 5 bases from V and 4 bases from J, with 11 bases between. This CDR3 is built from 13 residues. The CDR3 DNA sequence: TGTGCCAGCAGCGCGGGGTTCCCAGAGACCCAGTACTTC. It translates to CASSAGFPETQYF. The full variable domain, its missing parts supplied by reference TRBV7-7 and TRBJ2-5, is GAGVSQSPRYKVTKRGQDVTLRCDPISSHATLYWYQQALGQGPEFLTYFNYEAQPDKSGLPSDRFSAERPEGSISTLTIQRTEQRDSAMYRCASSAGFPETQYFGPGTRLLVL.

The rearrangement joins TRBV5-5 to TRBJ1-6; TRBD1 is a possible D gene (6 bases). The CDR3 extends over 16 amino acids. Germline V gives CDR1 SGHKS, CDR2 YYEKEE (reference sequence). Trimming took 1 base from V and 9 from J, leaving 17 bases between them. The CDR3 nucleotides are TGTGCCAGCAGCTTGACGAGGACAGCCACTGGTTCACCCCTCCACTTT. Its translation is CASSLTRTATGSPLHF.

The chain carries TRBV5-1 and TRBJ2-1; 9 bases line up with TRBD2. There are 15 residues in the CDR3. With V trimmed by 1 base and J by 8 bases, 7 bases remained unmatched. The germline V gene has CDR1 SGHRS and CDR2 YFSETQ. The CDR3 DNA sequence: TGCGCCAGCAGCTTGTTGGCTAGCGGGGCTGATGAGCAGTTCTTC. Translation: CASSLLASGADEQFF.

V is TRBV4-1 and J is TRBJ2-7; 7 bases align to TRBD1. Germline V gives CDR1 MGHRA, CDR2 YSYEKL. Trimming removed 3 bases from V and 5 bases from J; junction bases left unmatched: 7. The CDR3 length is 14 residues. The CDR3 DNA sequence: TGCGCCAGCAGCCATGTGACAGGGTATAACGAGCAGTACTTC. Protein: CASSHVTGYNEQYF.

This clone was seen a few times. The chain has TRBV5-4 and TRBJ1-1, with 8 bases matching TRBD1. The germline V gene has CDR1 SGHNT and CDR2 YYREEE (reference sequence). CDR3 length: 13 amino acids. Losses at the gene ends were 3 bases for V and 5 bases for J; bases not matched to a gene: 3. The CDR3 DNA reads TGTGCCAGCAGCTCTCAGGGGGCTACTGAAGCTTTCTTT. This encodes CASSSQGATEAFF.

The genes are TRBV6-6 and TRBJ2-5; D unresolved. Trimming took 4 bases from V and 1 from J, leaving 10 bases between them. Germline CDR1 is MNHNY and CDR2 is SVGAGI (reference sequence). The CDR3 is 14 amino acids. Here the CDR3 DNA reads TGTGCCAGCAGTTCAGACATCCTCCAAGAGACCCAGTACTTC. The encoded protein is CASSSDILQETQYF.

This chain links TRBV27 with TRBJ2-2; TRBD1 might be the D (6 bases). The V and J ends lost 6 bases and 8 bases respectively, with 16 bases between them. Germline V lookup: CDR1 MNHEY, CDR2 SMNVEV (reference sequence). The CDR3 runs 14 residues. The CDR3 coding sequence is TGTGCCAGCAGGACTCTGGGGGCCCTAGGGGAGCTGTTTTTT. Translated: CASRTLGALGELFF.

The chain links TRBV18 to TRBJ1-4; maybe TRBD1 (6 bases). Germline V gene sequence: CDR1 KGHSH, CDR2 LQKENI. V lost 3 bases and J lost 3, with 14 bases in between. The CDR3 extends over 16 amino acids. Here the CDR3 reads CASSPTKDRSNEKLFF. CDR3 coding DNA: TGTGCCAGCTCACCTACCAAGGACAGATCTAATGAAAAACTGTTTTTT. The full variable domain, with the rest looked up from reference TRBV18 and TRBJ1-4, is NAGVMQNPRHLVRRRGQEARLRCSPMKGHSHVYWYRQLPEEGLKFMVYLQKENIIDESGMPKERFSAEFPKEGPSILRIQQVVRGDSAAYFCASSPTKDRSNEKLFFGSGTQLSVL.

V gene TRBV5-6 combines with J gene TRBJ2-3, with a tentative D call TRBD1 (7 bases). The V end was cut by 2 bases, the J end by 3 bases, with 13 bases between. CDR3 length: 15 residues. CDR1 SGHDT and CDR2 YYEEEE come from the germline V gene. The CDR3 is CASSFRQGGTDTQYF. The CDR3 coding sequence is TGTGCCAGCAGCTTCCGGCAGGGGGGTACAGATACGCAGTATTTT.

This clone was observed a few times. The rearrangement links TRBV15 to TRBJ2-4, with 7 bases matching TRBD2. The length of the CDR3 is 16 residues. Germline CDR1 is LNHNV and CDR2 is YYDKDF (reference sequence). J lost 2 bases, V lost 0 bases, and 4 bases had no gene match. CDR3 region: CATSRDRGTTKNIQYF. The CDR3 region has the DNA TGTGCCACCAGCAGAGATCGTGGGACTACCAAAAACATTCAGTACTTC.

In DNA, the CDR3 is TGTGCCAGCAGCTTAGGGTCAGTTCAAGAGACCCAGTACTTC. The encoded protein is CASSLGSVQETQYF. The chain combines TRBV7-2 with TRBJ2-5; D is unresolved. In germline, CDR1 is SGHTA, CDR2 FQGNSA. The CDR3 runs 14 residues. With 1 base removed from V and 2 bases from J, the gap between germline ends came to 8 bases.

In its sample, this clone was seen a few times. This chain uses TRBV7-9 with TRBJ1-2, with TRBD1 matching over 9 bases. The CDR3 totals 16 residues. CDR1 is SEHNR and CDR2 is FQNEAQ in the germline V gene (reference sequence). The junction had 10 bases not matched to a gene; V was cut back by 2 bases and J by 6 bases. The CDR3: CASSLLGTGTRDGYTF. The CDR3 region has the DNA TGTGCCAGCAGCTTACTCGGGACAGGGACCCGCGATGGCTACACCTTC. Based on the CDR3 plus reference TRBV7-9 and TRBJ1-2, the full variable domain is DTGVSQNPRHKITKRGQNVTFRCDPISEHNRLYWYRQTLGQGPEFLTYFQNEAQLEKSRLLSDRFSAERPKGSFSTLEIQRTEQGDSAMYLCASSLLGTGTRDGYTFGSGTRLTVV.

The V and J genes are TRBV2 and TRBJ1-1; 7 bases are shared with TRBD1. CDR3 size: 15 residues. V was clipped by 3 bases and J by 2 bases; unmatched bases: 6. CDR1 and CDR2 (germline): SNHLY, FYNNEI. Here the CDR3 DNA reads TGTGCCAGCAGTGATATGGACAGGATTAACACTGAAGCTTTCTTT. Its protein is CASSDMDRINTEAFF.

The chain carries TRBV4-1 and TRBJ2-5, with 8 nucleotides matching TRBD2. The CDR3 covers 16 residues. After removal of 4 bases from V and 4 bases from J, the junction contained 11 bases not matched to a gene. From germline, CDR1 is MGHRA and CDR2 YSYEKL. The CDR3: CASSLGSSSGVETQYF. The CDR3 DNA reads TGCGCCAGCAGCCTTGGGTCGAGTAGCGGGGTAGAGACCCAGTACTTC.

V usage is TRBV28 and J usage is TRBJ2-5; no reliable D call. The DNA matches TRBJ2-7 better at its end, which makes the J call doubtful. The CDR3 has 13 amino acids. Germline values: CDR1 MDHEN, CDR2 SYDVKM. CDR3 loop: CASSLSRSYEQYF. For the CDR3, the DNA is TGTGCCAGCAGTTTAAGCCGGTCCTACGAGCAGTACTTC.

The V and J genes are TRBV7-9 and TRBJ1-1; the match to TRBD1 covers 9 bases. The CDR3 is 17 amino acids. Per germline, CDR1 SEHNR and CDR2 FQNEAQ (reference sequence). Unmatched junction bases numbered 13, after V lost 5 bases and J lost 3 bases. CDR3 sequence: CASSPGTGSGIYTEAFF. For the CDR3, the DNA is TGTGCCAGCAGCCCCGGGACAGGGTCGGGGATATACACTGAAGCTTTCTTT.

This clone has a handful of counts. Other DNA sequences in the same sample also yield this CDR3. The gene calls are TRBV19 and TRBJ2-1; D is possibly TRBD1 (6 bases). V lost 1 base, J lost 4 bases, and 8 bases lay in between. The CDR3 contains 14 residues. Germline CDR1 reads LNHDA; CDR2 reads SQIVND (reference sequence). The CDR3: CASSIARGYNEQFF. Written as DNA, the CDR3 is TGTGCCAGTAGTATAGCCAGGGGTTACAATGAGCAGTTCTTC.

The gene calls are TRBV6-1 and TRBJ1-1; D call uncertain. Trimming stripped 4 bases from V and 3 bases from J, with 12 bases between. The CDR3 runs to 14 residues. The V gene's germline CDR1 is MNHNS and CDR2 SASEGT. The CDR3: CASSVKGGYTEAFF. The DNA for the CDR3 is TGTGCCAGCAGTGTAAAGGGAGGGTACACTGAAGCTTTCTTT.

The V call is TRBV7-2, the J call TRBJ2-5; D possibly corresponds to TRBD2 (6 bases). This CDR3 spans 18 amino acids. Trimming took off 0 bases at V and 3 bases at J, with 20 bases between the two ends. The germline V gene encodes CDR1 SGHTA and CDR2 FQGNSA. The CDR3 loop reads CASSLALRGSAKEETQYF. CDR3 sequence (DNA): TGTGCCAGCAGCTTAGCTCTGCGGGGATCTGCGAAAGAAGAGACCCAGTACTTC.

This clone was observed a handful of times. V usage is TRBV6-5 and J usage is TRBJ2-5; D is possibly TRBD2 (6 bases). The CDR3 is made up of 12 amino acids. V gave up 9 bases and J gave up 5 bases, with 13 bases separating them. Germline V gene data show CDR1 as MNHEY and CDR2 as SVGAGI. The CDR3 loop is CASRGGRETQYF. DNA of the CDR3: TGTGCCAGTCGTGGAGGGCGGGAGACCCAGTACTTC.